This TCR beta chain comes out of a study of T cell responses to AZD1222 COVID-19 vaccine. The study, taken as a whole, reports: Seropositive AZD1222 recipients at baseline numbered only six or seven. White British ancestry dominated among donors, who included more females, and clonal diversity was possibly underestimated. Without day 14 samples, only post-peak T cell repertoires were studied. Spike regions recognized by vaccine-associated CD4 TCRs spanned the protein, led by 160-218 and 743-854.

Libraries were prepared by immunoSEQ multiplex PCR; TCRdb keeps only in-frame clonotypes and omits some of them. This sample yields about 150,000 clones, of which around 95% are seen a single time; roughly 1.3% belongs to the top ten. As to this clone: Its cognate antigen is unknown.

Trimming removed 0 bases from V and 10 bases from J, with 16 bases in between. From germline, CDR1 is MGHRA and CDR2 YSYEKL. The length of the CDR3 is 15 residues. This sequence was found in an adult in good health. The rearrangement uses TRBV4-1 and TRBJ2-1; tentative D call: TRBD1 (5 bases). The starting material was peripheral blood, obtained on day 0 of AZD1222 vaccination. For the CDR3, the DNA is TGCGCCAGCAGCCAAGAGGGGCAAGGGTTTCGCGAGCAGTTCTTC. As protein: CASSQEGQGFREQFF.